The present T cell receptor (beta chain) was sequenced within a study of OX40 agonist ivuxolimab in advanced cancers. The method was immunoSEQ multiplex PCR; TCRdb's version includes in-frame clones alone and lacks a portion of them. The sample consists of about 64,000 clones, around 83% of them appearing once. There are a few counts of this clone. What it binds is not known. This CDR3 contains 14 residues. Germline assignment: CDR1 SGDLS and CDR2 YYNGEE. With V trimmed by 3 bases and J by 9 bases, 7 bases remained unmatched. Study-wide points: It was also the case that some nonresponders had low normalized T-cell clonal expansion.

The receptor was isolated from an adult with an advanced solid tumor such as melanoma, head and neck, liver or kidney cancer. This sample comprised CD4+ or CD8+ T cells sorted from blood, obtained in a trial of the OX40 agonist ivuxolimab. This sequence joins TRBV9 and TRBJ2-1; 9 bases fit TRBD1. Here the CDR3 reads CASSAGYRGREQFF. DNA for the CDR3: TGTGCCAGCAGCGCCGGGTACAGGGGGCGTGAGCAGTTCTTC.